The present T cell receptor beta chain was sequenced within a study of blood T cells in healthy people across ages. Findings and limits, study-wide: Because donor CMV status was unknown, expanded clonotype changes were possibly confounded.

PCR was performed a second time for roughly 7 to 12 cycles using a sample-barcoded 5' primer and a J-beta primer mix. TCRdb recomputed calls from the 5' RACE reads with MiXCR, one row per CDR3 protein. The table lists roughly 800,000 distinct CDR3 sequences, 58% of them singletons. This clonotype was detected only once. What it binds is not known. The CDR3 totals 18 residues. Germline values: CDR1 SGHTA, CDR2 FQGNSA. J lost 0 bases, V lost 5 bases, and 11 bases had no gene match. This sequence joins TRBV7-2 and TRBJ2-3, with TRBD2 matching over 10 bases. This receptor was taken from a man aged 25-40 years in good health. Sequencing was performed on blood. The CDR3 DNA is TGTGCCAGCAGCCTCAGCGGGGGGGCCGGTGCTAGCACAGATACGCAGTATTTT. It translates to CASSLSGGAGASTDTQYF.